This passage covers 18 T cell receptor beta chains from one sample sequenced in a study of cytomegalovirus exposure and HLA in healthy donors. 60 Vbeta and 13 Jbeta primers were used in PCR. Profiled with immunoSEQ multiplex PCR; TCRdb holds only in-frame clones, not every one. Here the sample spans more than 150,000 clones, over 75% being singletons. Sample: PBMCs. These receptors were taken from a man aged 35 to 55 in good health and CMV-seropositive.

V usage is TRBV5-1 and J usage is TRBJ2-1; 15 bases are a match to TRBD2. There are 19 residues in the CDR3. Germline-derived CDR1 and CDR2 are SGHRS and YFSETQ. The V and J ends lost 1 base and 1 base, in that order; junction bases with no gene match: 6. CDR3 DNA: TGCGCCAGCAGCTTGATTACGGGACTAGCGGGGGGTTCCTACAATGAGCAGTTCTTC. This sequence encodes CASSLITGLAGGSYNEQFF.

For this clone: Other DNA sequences in the sample encode the same CDR3. The chain uses TRBV5-1 and TRBJ1-1; a possible D gene is TRBD1 (5 bases). This CDR3 comprises 14 residues. V shed 0 bases and J shed 2 bases, with 8 bases lying between them. CDR1 and CDR2 from the germline V gene are SGHRS and YFSETQ. Here the CDR3 DNA reads TGCGCCAGCAGCTTGGGCAGGGCAAACACTGAAGCTTTCTTT. Amino acid sequence: CASSLGRANTEAFF.

In DNA form, the CDR3 reads TGCGCCAGCAGCCAAGACGGGACAGTAAACACTGAAGCTTTCTTT. It translates to CASSQDGTVNTEAFF. The rearrangement links TRBV4-1 to TRBJ1-1; 7 bases map to TRBD1. CDR1 and CDR2 (germline): MGHRA, YSYEKL. The CDR3 contains 15 residues. V shed 0 bases and J 2 bases; nucleotides not matched to a gene: 3.

The genes are TRBV5-6 and TRBJ1-1, with a possible D match to TRBD1 (5 bases). Per germline, CDR1 SGHDT and CDR2 YYEEEE. The CDR3 has 14 amino acids. Trimming left V 1 base short and J 6 bases short, with 13 bases between. The CDR3 reads CASSLWVGRAEAFF. The CDR3 DNA sequence: TGTGCCAGCAGCTTGTGGGTGGGCAGGGCTGAAGCTTTCTTT.

V usage is TRBV9 and J usage is TRBJ2-1; D is ambiguous. Germline CDR1 and CDR2: SGDLS and YYNGEE. V shed 3 bases and J shed 10 bases, with 11 bases lying between them. There are 12 residues in the CDR3. CDR3 sequence (DNA): TGTGCCAGCAGCGCCCCCCCCAGGGAGCAGTTCTTC. Encoded protein: CASSAPPREQFF.

This clone has a handful of counts. This chain joins TRBV6-4 and TRBJ2-1; 11 bases map to TRBD2. Trimming at V came to 3 bases and at J to 6 bases, leaving 1 base not matched to a gene. The germline CDR1 and CDR2 sequences are MRHNA and SNTAGT. This CDR3 region has 14 residues. The CDR3 loop is CASSDSGGANEQFF. DNA of the CDR3: TGTGCCAGCAGTGATAGCGGGGGGGCCAATGAGCAGTTCTTC.

V usage is TRBV29-1 and J usage is TRBJ1-4; a possible D gene is TRBD1 (5 bases). Germline CDR1 SQVTM, CDR2 ANQGSEA. This CDR3 contains 13 residues. The CDR3 is CSGWQGMGEKLFF. As DNA, the CDR3 is TGCAGTGGCTGGCAGGGTATGGGTGAAAAACTGTTTTTT.

The chain couples TRBV20-1 to TRBJ2-1; D remains ambiguous. The CDR3 extends over 11 amino acids. Trimming removed 3 bases from V and 9 bases from J, with 9 bases in between. Germline values: CDR1 DFQATT, CDR2 SNEGSKA (reference sequence). CDR3 coding DNA: TGCAGTGCTAGGGTGGGCCGTGAGCAGTTCTTC. Translated: CSARVGREQFF.

V and J are TRBV19 and TRBJ2-1; D is uncertain. Germline CDR1 and CDR2: LNHDA and SQIVND (reference sequence). CDR3 size: 14 residues. The germline V and J ends were trimmed by 2 bases and 0 bases, with 5 bases remaining between them. This CDR3 reads CASSIIGSYNEQFF. CDR3 nucleotides: TGTGCCAGTAGTATAATCGGCTCCTACAATGAGCAGTTCTTC.

The chain links TRBV27 to TRBJ2-1; perhaps TRBD2 as D (6 bases). This CDR3 has 13 amino acids. The germline gives CDR1 MNHEY, CDR2 SMNVEV (reference sequence). Trimming left V 4 bases short and J 5 bases short, with 9 bases between. The CDR3, as DNA: TGTGCCAGCAGTTCCCGACTAGACAATGAGCAGTTCTTC. Translating gives CASSSRLDNEQFF.

The rearrangement links TRBV15 to TRBJ1-4; 8 positions agree with TRBD1. Trimming took 5 bases from V and 0 from J; bases not matched to a gene: 8. This CDR3 is built from 17 residues. Germline CDR1 LNHNV, CDR2 YYDKDF (reference sequence). The CDR3 sequence: CATSDRDRLSTNEKLFF. The CDR3 DNA sequence: TGTGCCACCAGCGACCGGGACAGGCTTTCAACTAATGAAAAACTGTTTTTT.

This clone was observed once. The CDR3 DNA reads TGCGCCAGCAGCCAAGTTGACGCGGGCTATGGCTACACCTTC. Its translation: CASSQVDAGYGYTF. This chain joins TRBV4-3 and TRBJ1-2, with D unclear. Looked up from germline, CDR1 is LGHNA and CDR2 is YSLEER. The CDR3 has 14 amino acids. V lost 1 base, J lost 4 bases, and 10 bases lay in between.

The V call is TRBV29-1, the J call TRBJ2-2; 7 bases map to TRBD2. The CDR3 contains 15 residues. Trimming at V came to 4 bases and at J to 6 bases, leaving 11 bases not matched to a gene. Germline CDR1 reads SQVTM; CDR2 reads ANQGSEA. The CDR3 protein is CSVVGLAAGAGELFF. CDR3 in DNA: TGCAGCGTTGTGGGGCTAGCGGCGGGGGCCGGGGAGCTGTTTTTT.

The rearrangement uses TRBV9 and TRBJ2-5; 9 bases are shared with TRBD1. This CDR3 has 15 amino acids. The V segment lost 3 bases and the J segment 3 bases; nucleotides outside the gene matches: 6. Per the germline V gene, CDR1 is SGDLS and CDR2 is YYNGEE. This CDR3 is CASSAPGTGKETQYF. The DNA of the CDR3 is TGTGCCAGCAGCGCCCCCGGGACAGGGAAAGAGACCCAGTACTTC.

The V and J genes are TRBV4-1 and TRBJ2-5; 8 bases are shared with TRBD2. V lost 3 bases and J lost 5; bases outside the gene matches: 8. The CDR3 has 15 residues. Germline assignment: CDR1 MGHRA and CDR2 YSYEKL. CDR3 sequence: CASSQPGGAGETQYF. The CDR3 DNA follows: TGCGCCAGCAGCCAGCCGGGGGGGGCCGGGGAGACCCAGTACTTC.

The chain combines TRBV7-2 with TRBJ2-1, with D possibly being TRBD2 (5 bases). Germline V lookup: CDR1 SGHTA, CDR2 FQGNSA. Trimming removed 1 base at V and 9 bases at J, with 10 bases between. CDR3 length: 13 residues. In DNA, the CDR3 is TGTGCCAGCAGCTTAGTTCGGGGATGTGAGCAGTTCTTC. This codes for CASSLVRGCEQFF.

V is TRBV6-6 and J is TRBJ1-1; 7 bases fit TRBD1. V shed 2 bases, J shed 4 bases, and the junction held 4 bases outside the gene matches. CDR3 length: 14 residues. CDR1 MNHNY and CDR2 SVGAGI come from the germline V gene (reference sequence). CDR3 protein: CASSYRDRVTEAFF. CDR3 nucleotide sequence: TGTGCCAGCAGTTACAGGGACAGAGTCACTGAAGCTTTCTTT.

J is TRBJ1-2 and V is TRBV19; 10 nucleotides match TRBD1. The CDR3 has 15 residues. V trimming: 4 bases; J trimming: 9 bases; junction bases outside the gene matches: 11. Germline CDR1 and CDR2: LNHDA and SQIVND (reference sequence). CDR3 amino acids: CASSTGGTGDKSYTF. DNA of the CDR3: TGTGCCAGTAGTACCGGCGGGACAGGGGACAAGAGCTACACCTTC.